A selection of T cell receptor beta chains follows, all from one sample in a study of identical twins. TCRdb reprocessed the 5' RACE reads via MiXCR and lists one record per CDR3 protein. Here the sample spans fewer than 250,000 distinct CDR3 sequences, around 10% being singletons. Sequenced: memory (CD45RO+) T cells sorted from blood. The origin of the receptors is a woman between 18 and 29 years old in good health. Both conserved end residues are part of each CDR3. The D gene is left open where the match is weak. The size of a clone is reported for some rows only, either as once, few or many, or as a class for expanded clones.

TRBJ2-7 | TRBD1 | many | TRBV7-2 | TGTGCCAGCAGCCCCCAGGGGACAGAGTCCTACGAGCAGTACTTC | CASSPQGTESYEQYF
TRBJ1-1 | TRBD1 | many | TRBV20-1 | TGCAGTGCTGAACGGACAGGGGCTGACACTGAAGCTTTCTTT | CSAERTGADTEAFF
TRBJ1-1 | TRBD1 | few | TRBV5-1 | TGCGCCAGCAGCCTCCTTCCAATTGGACAGGGGGGCACTGAAGCTTTCTTT | CASSLLPIGQGGTEAFF
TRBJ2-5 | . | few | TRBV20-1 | TGCAGTGCTCTAGTCAGAGAAGAGACCCAGTACTTC | CSALVREETQYF
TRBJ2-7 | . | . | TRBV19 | TGTGCCAGTAGTAAACAGCTAAACTACGAGCAGTACTTC | CASSKQLNYEQYF
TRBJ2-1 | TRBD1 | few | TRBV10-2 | TGCGCCAGCAAGTCAGACAGGGTCTACTACAATGAGCAGTTCTTC | CASKSDRVYYNEQFF
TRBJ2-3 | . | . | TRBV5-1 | TGCGCCAGCAGTTGGTATCCCGGGGATACGCAGTATTTT | CASSWYPGDTQYF
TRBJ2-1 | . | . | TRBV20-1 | TGCAGTGCTATTCGAGGGAGTGAGCAGTTCTTC | CSAIRGSEQFF
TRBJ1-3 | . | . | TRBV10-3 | TGTGCCATCAGACAGGAATCTGGAAACACCATATATTTT | CAIRQESGNTIYF
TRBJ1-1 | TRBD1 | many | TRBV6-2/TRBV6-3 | TGTGCCAGCAGCTCCGCCTCAGGGGGCACTGAAGCTTTCTTT | CASSSASGGTEAFF
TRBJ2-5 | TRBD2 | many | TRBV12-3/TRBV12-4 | TGTGCCAGCAGGCAACTAGGAGCGGGAAACCAAGAGACCCAGTACTTC | CASRQLGAGNQETQYF
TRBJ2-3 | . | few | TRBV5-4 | TGTGCCAGCAGGCTTGGGGGGCCGGGGGGCGGCACAGCCACAGATACGCAGTATTTT | CASRLGGPGGGTATDTQYF
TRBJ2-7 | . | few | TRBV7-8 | TGTGCCAGCAGCACTACACAACTCGTTGGGCAGTACTTC | CASSTTQLVGQYF
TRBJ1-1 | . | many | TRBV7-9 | TGTGCCAGCAGCATTGGACAGAACACTGAAGCTTTCTTT | CASSIGQNTEAFF
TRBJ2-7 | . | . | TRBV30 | TGTGCCTGGAGTGTACGAATGGTCAGGGTCGAGAACGAGCAGTACTTC | CAWSVRMVRVENEQYF
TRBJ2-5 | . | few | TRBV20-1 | TGCAGTGCTTTCAGCTCAGAGACCCAGTACTTC | CSAFSSETQYF
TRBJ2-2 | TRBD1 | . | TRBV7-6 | TGTGCCAGCAGCTTAGTCGGGACAGGAACTACCGGGGAGCTGTTTTTT | CASSLVGTGTTGELFF
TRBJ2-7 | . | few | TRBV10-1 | TGCGCCAGCAGTAACCGACGGGCCGACGAGCAGTACTTC | CASSNRRADEQYF
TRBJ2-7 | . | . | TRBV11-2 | TGTGCCAGCAGCTTACTGAGGGGAGGTCGTGAGCAGTACTTC | CASSLLRGGREQYF
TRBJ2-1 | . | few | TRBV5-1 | TGCGCCAGCAGTTCCGGGACTGGGGTGGGTAATGAGCAGTTCTTC | CASSSGTGVGNEQFF
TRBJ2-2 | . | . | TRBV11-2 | TGTGCCAGCAGCTTAGATCCCTCCACCGGGGAGCTGTTTTTT | CASSLDPSTGELFF
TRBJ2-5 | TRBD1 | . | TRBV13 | TGTGCCAGCAGCTCCGGACAGGTCCAAGAGACCCAGTACTTC | CASSSGQVQETQYF
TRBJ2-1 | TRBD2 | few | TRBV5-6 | TGTGCCAGCAGTCACCTTCTAGCGGGGGGGAACAATGAGCAGTTCTTC | CASSHLLAGGNNEQFF
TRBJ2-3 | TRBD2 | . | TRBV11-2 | TGTGCCAGCAGCTCCGGGACTAGCGGGGGATTCGGTACGCAGTATTTT | CASSSGTSGGFGTQYF
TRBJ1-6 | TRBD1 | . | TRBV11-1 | TGTGCCAGCAGCCCGGGACAGTATAATTCACCCCTCCACTTT | CASSPGQYNSPLHF
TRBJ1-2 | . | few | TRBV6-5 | TGTGCCAGCAGTTACTCGAGTGTCGGAGATGGCTACACCTTC | CASSYSSVGDGYTF
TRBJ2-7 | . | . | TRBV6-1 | TGTGCCAGCAGTGAAAATTCTAGCGAGCAGTACTTC | CASSENSSEQYF
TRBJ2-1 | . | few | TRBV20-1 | TGCAGTGCTAGAGCCCCGTTGAAATGGGTCAATGAGCAGTTCTTC | CSARAPLKWVNEQFF
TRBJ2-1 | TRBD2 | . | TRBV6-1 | TGTGCCACCGTGAGGACTAGCGGTGGGAATGAGCAGTTCTTC | CATVRTSGGNEQFF
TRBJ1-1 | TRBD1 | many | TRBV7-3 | TGTGCCAGCGGAGGGGGCAGGAACACTGAAGCTTTCTTT | CASGGGRNTEAFF
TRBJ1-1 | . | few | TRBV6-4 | TGTGCCAGCAGTGCGGACCTTCGCACTGAAGCTTTCTTT | CASSADLRTEAFF
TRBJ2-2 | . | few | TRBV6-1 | TGTGCCAGCAGTGGGTTAATTTTTAACACCGGGGAGCTGTTTTTT | CASSGLIFNTGELFF
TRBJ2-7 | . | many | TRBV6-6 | TGTGCCAGCACCCATACCCCAGGGGCGGAGACGCAGTACTTC | CASTHTPGAETQYF
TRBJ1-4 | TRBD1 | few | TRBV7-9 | TGTGCCAGCAGCTTACAGGGGGCCCAGAAAAAACTGTTTTTT | CASSLQGAQKKLFF
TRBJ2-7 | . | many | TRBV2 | TGTGCCAGCAGGGGGACTTTCCCCTACGAGCAGTACTTC | CASRGTFPYEQYF
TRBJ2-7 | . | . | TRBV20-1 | TGCAGTGCTATACCTGGAGGGAGCCGCCACGAGCAGTACTTC | CSAIPGGSRHEQYF
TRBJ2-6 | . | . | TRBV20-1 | TGCAGTGCTCGGAGCTCTGGGGCCAACGTCCTGACTTTC | CSARSSGANVLTF
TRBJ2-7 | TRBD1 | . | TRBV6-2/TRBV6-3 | TGTGCCAGCAGTTACTTAGGGGGCGGAACACGGTACTTC | CASSYLGGGTRYF
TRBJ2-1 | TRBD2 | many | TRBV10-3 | TGTGCCATCAGTGAAGTGGGAGGGTACAATGAGCAGTTCTTC | CAISEVGGYNEQFF
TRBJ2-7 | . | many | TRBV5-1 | TGCGCCAGCAGCCCCGGGACCGCCGTTTCTTACGAGCAGTACTTC | CASSPGTAVSYEQYF
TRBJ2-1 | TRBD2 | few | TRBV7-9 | TGTGCCAGCAGAACTAGCGGGGTACGGCAGTTCTTC | CASRTSGVRQFF
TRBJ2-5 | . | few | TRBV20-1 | TGCAGTGCCCGTTCGTGGGGGCCGGCGGAGACCCAGTACTTC | CSARSWGPAETQYF
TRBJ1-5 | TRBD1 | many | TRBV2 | TGTGCCAGCAGGGACAGGGGACAGCCCCAGCATTTT | CASRDRGQPQHF
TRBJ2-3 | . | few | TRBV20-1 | TGCAGTGCTAGAATGCGGGGACTCGCAGATACGCAGTATTTT | CSARMRGLADTQYF
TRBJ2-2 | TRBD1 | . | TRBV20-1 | TGCAGTGCTCAAGACCGGACAGGGGGCTTTGGGGAGCTGTTTTTT | CSAQDRTGGFGELFF